This T cell receptor beta chain was profiled in a study of blood T cells in healthy people across ages. Combining a sample-barcoded 5' primer with a J-beta primer mix, a second PCR ran for about 7 to 11 cycles. Carrying 12 random nucleotides, a template-switch adaptor labeled each individual cDNA molecule. From the 5' RACE reads, TCRdb called clonotypes with MiXCR, one entry per CDR3 protein. The table has 600,000 to 850,000 distinct CDR3 sequences, around 25% seen once. This CDR3 contains 17 residues. V was clipped by 4 bases and J by 1 base; unmatched bases: 8. In germline, CDR1 is MDHEN, CDR2 SYDVKM. In addition, the sample was reused for a study of T cells of mothers and their children.

The sequence came from a boy between 10 and 17 years old in good health. Sequencing input: blood. The chain is built from TRBV28 and TRBJ2-2; TRBD1 matches 8 bases. The CDR3 coding sequence is TGTGCCAGCAGTTCCGTCAGGGGGCTGAAGAACACCGGGGAGCTGTTTTTT. Its translation is CASSSVRGLKNTGELFF.